Here is one T cell receptor (beta chain) with its context. Antigen: not known. The CDR3 is made up of 13 amino acids. In germline, CDR1 is SQVTM, CDR2 ANQGSEA. V lost 7 bases and J lost 1, with 13 bases in between. The data were obtained in a study of T cell responses to AZD1222 COVID-19 vaccine. Study summary: Analyses pooled second doses at about 4 or about 12 weeks. Whole-study results and caveats: Just a handful of AZD1222 recipients were seropositive at baseline. CD4 TCRs associated with vaccination spanned spike, dominating at 160-218 and 743-854. Clonal diversity was possibly underestimated, and the donors were mostly white British, with more females.

Sequencing used immunoSEQ multiplex PCR; TCRdb keeps in-frame clones, though not all of them. The table has about 110,000 clones, under 90% seen once; the top ten hold about 4.5%. The chain couples TRBV29-1 to TRBJ2-5; no clear D gene. The source was peripheral blood, collected on day 0 of AZD1222 vaccination. This TCR was sampled from an adult in good health. The CDR3 nucleotides are TGCAGCGCTCTAACAGATACCCAAGAGACCCAGTACTTC. This sequence encodes CSALTDTQETQYF.